These T cell receptor beta chains were read from a single sample in a study of shared clonotypes between healthy human individuals. Method: immunoSEQ multiplex PCR; TCRdb's copy keeps in-frame clones and lacks some. The sample lists approximately 1.1 million clones; about 84% were seen once. The sequencing input was memory CD4+ T cells from PBMCs. These receptors all come from a man aged 18 to 30 in good health. Some clones in this sample may be carry-over from other donors' samples. CDR3s include the opening cysteine and the closing phenylalanine or tryptophan. Each record gives: clone size, V gene, D gene, J gene, CDR3 DNA, CDR3 protein. The D gene is left open where the match is weak. Only part of the rows carry a size: once, few, many, or a class if the clone is expanded.

>many|TRBV28|NA|TRBJ1-5
TGTGCCAGCCGCCCGGGCAGGCCGAGGGGCAATCAGCCCCAGCATTTT
CASRPGRPRGNQPQHF
>NA|TRBV30|NA|TRBJ2-5
TGTGCCTGGAGTGTTGGCGGAACCCAAGAGACCCAGTACTTC
CAWSVGGTQETQYF
>once|TRBV5-1|TRBD2|TRBJ2-3
TGCGCCAGCACCCTCCCGGCGGGAGTGGAAGATACGCAGTATTTT
CASTLPAGVEDTQYF
>once|TRBV5-1|TRBD2|TRBJ2-1
TGCGCCAGCAGCACCTTATCCCTCCTTACTAGCGGGAGCCCCAATGAGCAGTTCTTC
CASSTLSLLTSGSPNEQFF
>few|TRBV7-6|NA|TRBJ2-7
TGTGCCAGCAGCTCCCTCTCAACTAGCTACGAGCAGTACTTC
CASSSLSTSYEQYF
>once|TRBV2|NA|TRBJ1-5
TGTGCCAGCAGACGTACAGGGAATCAGCCCCAGCATTTT
CASRRTGNQPQHF
>NA|TRBV19|NA|TRBJ2-4
TGTGCCAGTAGTCGGGGAAACATTCAGTACTTC
CASSRGNIQYF
>NA|TRBV7-8|NA|TRBJ2-4
TGTGCCAGCAGCTTAGCGCGGCAGACAAGCCACATTCAGTACTTC
CASSLARQTSHIQYF
>few|TRBV7-2|NA|TRBJ2-3
TGTGCCAGCAGCCTAAGTAGAGACACAGATACGCAGTATTTT
CASSLSRDTDTQYF
>NA|TRBV28|NA|TRBJ2-7
TGTGCCAGCAGACCATCCGACGGGACAGTCGGGAGAAGCTTACCTTACGAGCAGTACTTC
CASRPSDGTVGRSLPYEQYF
>NA|TRBV6-5|TRBD1|TRBJ1-1
TGTGCCAGCAGCGAAACGGGGACAGGGAGGACTGAAGCTTTCTTT
CASSETGTGRTEAFF
>NA|TRBV12-5|NA|TRBJ2-3
TGTGCTAGTGGTCCTCCTACTAGCACAGATACGCAGTATTTT
CASGPPTSTDTQYF
>NA|TRBV28|TRBD1|TRBJ1-4
TGTGCCAGCAGTCAGGCCGGGACAGGGGGTGAAAAACTGTTTTTT
CASSQAGTGGEKLFF
>NA|TRBV9|NA|TRBJ1-1
TGTGCCAGCAGCGAGGTGGGAGGGACTGAAGCTTTCTTT
CASSEVGGTEAFF
>NA|TRBV5-1|NA|TRBJ2-3
TGCGCCAGCACCCGCCCGGGCACAGATACGCAGTATTTT
CASTRPGTDTQYF
>NA|TRBV18|TRBD1|TRBJ1-5
TGTGCCAGCTCACTTGGGACAGGGGGCAATCAGCCCCAGCATTTT
CASSLGTGGNQPQHF
>NA|TRBV7-3|NA|TRBJ2-2
TGTGCCTGTCGGCTGGTATCGAACACCGGGGAGCTGTTTTTT
CACRLVSNTGELFF
>few|TRBV7-3|TRBD2|TRBJ2-2
TGTGCCAGCAGCTTGCACCGACCGGGACTAGCGATGCGCACCGGGGAGCTGTTTTTT
CASSLHRPGLAMRTGELFF
>NA|TRBV28|NA|TRBJ2-7
TGTGCCAGCAGTTTGGGCGGGAATCCCTACGAGCAGTACTTC
CASSLGGNPYEQYF
>NA|TRBV5-1|TRBD1|TRBJ2-7
TGCGCCAGCAGCCCCTCGACAGGGGCCTACGAGCAGTACTTC
CASSPSTGAYEQYF
>many|TRBV5-1|TRBD2|TRBJ2-1
TGCGCCAGCGAGACCGGGACTAGCGGGAGAAATGAGCAGTTCTTC
CASETGTSGRNEQFF
>NA|TRBV28|NA|TRBJ2-4
TGTGCCACAGGAGGGGGGGCCAAAAACATTCAGTACTTC
CATGGGAKNIQYF
>NA|TRBV28|TRBD1|TRBJ1-2
TGTGCCAGCAGTTCCGCGGACAGGGATAAGGGCTACACCTTC
CASSSADRDKGYTF
>NA|TRBV5-6|TRBD1|TRBJ1-2
TGTGCCAGCAGCCCGGAGACAGGGGGCGCGATCTATGGCTACACCTTC
CASSPETGGAIYGYTF
>NA|TRBV5-1|TRBD1|TRBJ2-7
TGCGCCAGCAACCCCACGACAGGGGGCCCCCTTATGTACTTC
CASNPTTGGPLMYF
>NA|TRBV19|TRBD2|TRBJ2-3
TGTGCCAGTAGTACCCGGACTAGCGGGAGTGGATATACGCAGTATTTT
CASSTRTSGSGYTQYF
>NA|TRBV9|NA|TRBJ2-1
TGTGCCAGCAGCGTAGGAGGAGGGGTCCTCACCTTACACAATGAGCAGTTCTTC
CASSVGGGVLTLHNEQFF
>NA|TRBV4-1|NA|TRBJ2-7
TGCGCCAGCAGCCGATCCAGGGAGGCAAACCATCCAGAGTACTTC
CASSRSREANHPEYF
>NA|TRBV5-4|TRBD1|TRBJ2-2
TGTGCCAGCAGCCAACAGGGGTCCACCGGGGAGCTGTTTTTT
CASSQQGSTGELFF
>NA|TRBV15|NA|TRBJ2-7
TGTGCCACCAGCAGAGGCGACGCTCGATCCTCCTACGAGCAGTACTTC
CATSRGDARSSYEQYF
>NA|TRBV6-1|NA|TRBJ1-1
TGTGCCAGCCACTGGGGCACTGAAGCTTTCTTT
CASHWGTEAFF
>few|TRBV27|NA|TRBJ1-3
TGTGCCAGCAGCCACACAGGGAAATCTGGAAACACCATATATTTT
CASSHTGKSGNTIYF
>few|TRBV2|NA|TRBJ1-1
TGTGCCAGCACTCAAAGCGTTGCAGCTTTCTTT
CASTQSVAAFF
>many|TRBV5-4|TRBD2|TRBJ2-1
TGTGCCAGCAGCTATCTGAGCGGGGTCCCCAATGAGCAGTTCTTC
CASSYLSGVPNEQFF
>NA|TRBV2|NA|TRBJ1-1
TGTGCCAGCAAACCCGGCAGGGAAAATGAAGCTTTCTTT
CASKPGRENEAFF
>NA|TRBV28|TRBD1|TRBJ1-2
TGTGCCAGCAGTTTAAGGGACAGGGCCGCCTATGGCTACACCTTC
CASSLRDRAAYGYTF
>NA|TRBV10-3|NA|TRBJ1-1
TGTGCCATCAGTAAACCGACAGAGGGCACTGAAGCTTTCTTT
CAISKPTEGTEAFF
>NA|TRBV6-1|NA|TRBJ2-3
TGTGCCAGCAAGGAGGGGGCTGGGGAAGGTACGCAGTATTTT
CASKEGAGEGTQYF
>NA|TRBV7-9|NA|TRBJ1-3
TGTGCCAGCGCCTCCGTGAGTAACTCTGGAAACACCATATATTTT
CASASVSNSGNTIYF
>NA|TRBV5-4|NA|TRBJ1-2
TGTGCCAGCAGCTTGGTGGGGCAGGGGATTTATGGCTACACCTTC
CASSLVGQGIYGYTF
>NA|TRBV9|TRBD1|TRBJ1-1
TGTGCCAGCAGCGTAGTCTCCAGCTCGGGACAGCCGTACACTGAAGCTTTCTTT
CASSVVSSSGQPYTEAFF
>few|TRBV30|TRBD2|TRBJ2-1
TGTGCCCGGACGACTAGCGGGAGGGGAGGTAGCTCCTACAATGAGCAGTTCTTC
CARTTSGRGGSSYNEQFF
>NA|TRBV12-5|NA|TRBJ2-3
TGTGCTAGTGGTTTGACGCCGGGATCGGATACGCAGTATTTT
CASGLTPGSDTQYF
>NA|TRBV19|NA|TRBJ2-7
TGTGCCAGTAGTGTAACAGGTGCCTCCTACGAGCAGTACTTC
CASSVTGASYEQYF
>NA|TRBV7-2|TRBD2|TRBJ2-1
TGTGCCAGCAGCCGGAGACTAGCGGAGAAGCAGTTCTTC
CASSRRLAEKQFF